The 12 T cell receptor beta chains presented below share a single source sample, sequenced in a study of blood T cell repertoires in COVID-19. Produced via immunoSEQ multiplex PCR; TCRdb's table is partial and in-frame only. The sample records around 72,000 clones, more than 75% being singletons. Sequencing was performed on peripheral blood. The receptors shown here come from a human donor in a cohort sampled during active COVID-19.

The J gene is TRBJ1-2, the V gene TRBV5-1; 10 nucleotides agree with TRBD1. This CDR3 is built from 17 residues. With 2 bases clipped from V and 6 bases from J, the junction kept 13 bases outside the gene matches. The V gene's germline CDR1 is SGHRS and CDR2 YFSETQ. The CDR3 is CASSFSPGQGRSDGYTF. As DNA, the CDR3 is TGCGCCAGCAGCTTCTCTCCGGGACAGGGGCGATCGGATGGCTACACCTTC.

V usage is TRBV7-9 and J usage is TRBJ2-5; 7 bases are shared with TRBD1. Germline lookup yields CDR1 SEHNR and CDR2 FQNEAQ (reference sequence). Trimming cost V 5 bases and J 5 bases; bases outside gene matches: 14. The CDR3 runs to 16 residues. CDR3 coding DNA: TGTGCCAGCAGCCCAAGACCGACAGGGAATGAGGAGACCCAGTACTTC. This encodes CASSPRPTGNEETQYF.

The genes are TRBV19 and TRBJ1-1, with a possible D match to TRBD1 (6 bases). In germline, CDR1 is LNHDA, CDR2 SQIVND (reference sequence). Trimming stripped 6 bases from V and 1 base from J, with 15 bases between. This CDR3 is built from 15 residues. The CDR3 spells CASSPHLTGNTEAFF. The CDR3 DNA sequence: TGTGCCAGTAGCCCTCACTTGACAGGGAACACTGAAGCTTTCTTT.

This rearrangement joins TRBV5-1 to TRBJ1-5; D is possibly TRBD1 (5 bases). V shed 2 bases and J shed 5 bases, with 14 bases lying between them. Germline CDR1 is SGHRS and CDR2 is YFSETQ. This CDR3 is built from 15 residues. The CDR3 region is CASSLDTGWDQPQHF. CDR3 in DNA: TGCGCCAGCAGCTTAGATACAGGTTGGGATCAGCCCCAGCATTTT.

CDR3 loop: CASSKSFAAGPKSSYEQYF. The DNA of the CDR3 is TGTGCCAGCAGCAAGAGTTTTGCGGCAGGGCCCAAGAGCTCCTACGAGCAGTACTTC. The chain links TRBV21-1 to TRBJ2-7; whether TRBD1, the table's D call, matches the DNA was not checked. TRBV21-1 is assigned pseudogene status. The CDR3 contains 19 residues.

The chain couples TRBV6-1 to TRBJ1-5; D gene ambiguous. The CDR3 has 12 amino acids. CDR1 and CDR2 from the germline V gene are MNHNS and SASEGT. V shed 2 bases and J shed 9 bases, with 8 bases lying between them. CDR3 residues: CASSEPTGPQHF. As DNA, the CDR3 is TGTGCCAGCAGTGAACCTACGGGGCCCCAGCATTTT.

This rearrangement joins TRBV5-4 to TRBJ2-7, with D perhaps matching TRBD1 (6 bases). The CDR3 runs to 14 residues. Per germline, CDR1 SGHNT and CDR2 YYREEE (reference sequence). Trimming pared 4 bases from V and 2 bases from J, leaving 13 bases between. The CDR3 sequence: CASSPRQAPYEQYF. The CDR3 DNA reads as TGTGCCAGCAGCCCTCGACAGGCCCCCTACGAGCAGTACTTC.

This clone was found a few times. The chain has TRBV6-5 and TRBJ2-2; 7 bases line up with TRBD1. The CDR3 consists of 14 residues. Trimming removed 5 bases from V and 7 bases from J; junction bases left unmatched: 7. The germline gives CDR1 MNHEY, CDR2 SVGAGI. The CDR3 is CASSKDRLLGELFF. CDR3 DNA: TGTGCCAGCAGTAAGGACAGGTTGCTCGGGGAGCTGTTTTTT.

The chain links TRBV7-8 to TRBJ1-1; D possibly corresponds to TRBD1 (5 bases). Germline V CDR1 and CDR2: SGHVS, FQNEAQ. V dropped 1 base and J dropped 6 bases, with 21 bases sitting between them. This CDR3 is 17 amino acids long. CDR3 DNA: TGTGCCAGCAGCTTAGGACAGAGACTCTATGTTATGGCTGAAGCTTTCTTT. Its protein is CASSLGQRLYVMAEAFF.

The chain has TRBV7-2 and TRBJ2-1; 9 nucleotides agree with TRBD1. CDR1 is SGHTA, CDR2 FQGNSA, per germline. The V and J ends lost 0 bases and 8 bases, in that order; junction bases with no gene match: 8. CDR3 length: 16 amino acids. The CDR3 loop reads CASSLALGQGMDEQFF. CDR3 DNA sequence: TGTGCCAGCAGCTTAGCGTTAGGACAGGGGATGGATGAGCAGTTCTTC.

The chain is built from TRBV6-5 and TRBJ2-7; 8 bases agree with TRBD1. V dropped 5 bases and J dropped 1; count of bases not matched to a gene: 4. This CDR3 spans 14 amino acids. Germline CDR1 reads MNHEY; CDR2 reads SVGAGI. The CDR3 DNA reads TGTGCCAGCAGTCAGGGACAGGTATCCTACGAGCAGTACTTC. Translated: CASSQGQVSYEQYF.

This clone was seen more than once but under ten times. The gene calls are TRBV6-2 or TRBV6-3 and TRBJ1-5; no clear D gene. The CDR3 totals 18 residues. Germline loops: CDR1 MNHEY, CDR2 SVGEGT. Trimming removed 0 bases at V and 2 bases at J, with 17 bases between. The CDR3 coding sequence is TGTGCCAGCAGTTACTCGAGGGAATCTTACAGCCGCAATCAGCCCCAGCATTTT. It translates to CASSYSRESYSRNQPQHF.